Listed below are T cell receptor beta chains from one sample, sequenced in a study of early stage breast cancer tumors. Libraries were prepared by immunoSEQ multiplex PCR; TCRdb keeps only in-frame clonotypes and omits some of them. The data hold around 53,000 clones, with around 90% observed a single time. The sequenced sample consisted of blood. These receptors were obtained from a person aged 70 to 79 with breast cancer. Both conserved end residues are part of each CDR3. A D gene is named only where the DNA matches it firmly. Not every row has a clone size; where given, it reads once, few, many or a size class.

>NA|TRBV2|TRBJ2-1|TRBD1|15
CASSVGTGGPNEQFF
TGTGCCAGCAGTGTAGGGACAGGGGGCCCCAATGAGCAGTTCTTC
>NA|TRBV7-8|TRBJ1-2|NA|17
CASSLASGTLPFYGYTF
TGTGCCAGCAGCTTAGCCTCCGGGACTCTACCTTTCTATGGCTACACCTTC
>NA|TRBV18|TRBJ2-7|NA|11
CASSLSHEQYF
TGTGCCAGCTCACTGAGCCACGAGCAGTACTTC
>NA|TRBV29-1|TRBJ2-5|NA|14
CSVEPGQGSETQYF
TGCAGCGTTGAGCCGGGCCAGGGGTCTGAGACCCAGTACTTC
>NA|TRBV6-5|TRBJ1-5|TRBD1|14
CASSRDSSNQPQHF
TGTGCCAGCAGCAGGGACAGTAGCAATCAGCCCCAGCATTTT
>NA|TRBV6-5|TRBJ1-2|TRBD1|15
CASSAPGTGSYGYTF
TGTGCCAGCAGTGCCCCCGGGACAGGGTCCTATGGCTACACCTTC
>NA|TRBV5-4|TRBJ2-7|TRBD1|15
CASSAGQARSYEQYF
TGTGCCAGCAGCGCCGGACAGGCCCGCTCCTACGAGCAGTACTTC
>NA|TRBV19|TRBJ1-1|NA|14
CASSITGLGAEAFF
TGTGCCAGTAGTATAACTGGACTCGGGGCTGAAGCTTTCTTT
>NA|TRBV6-5|TRBJ1-2|NA|13
CASSYGGLYGYTF
TGTGCCAGCAGTTACGGCGGGCTCTATGGCTACACCTTC
>NA|TRBV11-2|TRBJ2-7|TRBD1|16
CASSLGPGQGSYEQYF
TGTGCCAGCAGCTTAGGCCCGGGACAGGGATCCTACGAGCAGTACTTC
>NA|TRBV5-1|TRBJ2-1|TRBD1|15
CASSSTGDPYNEQFF
TGCGCCAGCAGCTCAACAGGGGATCCCTACAATGAGCAGTTCTTC
>NA|TRBV5-1|TRBJ2-3|TRBD2|15
CASSLSGTRADTQYF
TGCGCCAGCAGCTTAAGCGGGACTAGAGCAGATACGCAGTATTTT
>NA|TRBV7-3|TRBJ2-1|TRBD2|15
CASSLTTSGYNEQFF
TGTGCCAGCAGCTTAACAACTAGCGGTTACAATGAGCAGTTCTTC
>NA|TRBV7-2|TRBJ1-1|TRBD1|12
CASSFQDRGAFF
TGTGCCAGCAGCTTCCAAGACAGGGGAGCTTTCTTT
>NA|TRBV7-2|TRBJ1-2|NA|17
CASSLEAGALANYGYTF
TGTGCCAGCAGCTTAGAGGCGGGGGCCTTAGCTAACTATGGCTACACCTTC
>NA|TRBV5-1|TRBJ1-1|NA|15
CASSDLNAGNTEAFF
TGCGCCAGCAGCGACCTAAACGCGGGGAACACTGAAGCTTTCTTT
>NA|TRBV5-1|TRBJ2-3|TRBD1|15
CASSSGQGVWDTQYF
TGCGCCAGCAGCTCCGGACAGGGGGTTTGGGATACGCAGTATTTT
>once|TRBV5-1|TRBJ2-3|TRBD1|16
CASSPTGGAGADTQYF
TGCGCCAGCAGTCCCACAGGGGGCGCGGGGGCAGATACGCAGTATTTT
>NA|TRBV4-3|TRBJ2-3|NA|17
CASSQEWGTGDTDTQYF
TGCGCCAGCAGCCAAGAATGGGGAACAGGAGACACAGATACGCAGTATTTT
>NA|TRBV5-1|TRBJ2-7|TRBD2|15
CASSLGSGMVYEQYF
TGCGCCAGCAGCTTGGGAAGCGGGATGGTTTACGAGCAGTACTTC
>NA|TRBV19|TRBJ2-7|NA|15
CASSISPGIRARQYF
TGTGCCAGTAGTATTTCCCCAGGGATCAGAGCTCGGCAGTACTTC
>NA|TRBV6-1|TRBJ2-5|NA|14
CASSERTIQETQYF
TGTGCCAGCAGTGAACGGACTATCCAAGAGACCCAGTACTTC
>few|TRBV7-2|TRBJ2-1|TRBD2|17
CASSLGLGGSSNNEQFF
TGTGCCAGCAGCTTAGGTTTGGGAGGGTCGTCCAACAATGAGCAGTTCTTC
>NA|TRBV10-2|TRBJ2-5|TRBD2|13
CASRLAGEETQYF
TGCGCCAGCAGATTAGCGGGGGAAGAGACCCAGTACTTC
>NA|TRBV9|TRBJ2-5|TRBD2|15
CASSVSAGVEETQYF
TGTGCCAGCAGCGTTTCTGCGGGAGTGGAAGAGACCCAGTACTTC
>few|TRBV7-2|TRBJ1-3|TRBD1|14
CASSSDRVGNTIYF
TGTGCCAGCAGCTCGGACAGGGTTGGAAACACCATATATTTT
>NA|TRBV2|TRBJ1-1|NA|13
CASLPFENTEAFF
TGTGCCAGCCTACCTTTCGAGAACACTGAAGCTTTCTTT
>NA|TRBV28|TRBJ2-2|TRBD1|15
CASRNRQGWAGELFF
TGTGCCAGCAGAAACCGACAGGGATGGGCCGGGGAGCTGTTTTTT
>NA|TRBV6-6|TRBJ1-1|NA|11
CASTSNTEAFF
TGTGCCAGCACCTCCAACACTGAAGCTTTCTTT
>NA|TRBV28|TRBJ1-1|TRBD1|15
CASSMTGGGSTEAFF
TGTGCCAGCAGTATGACAGGGGGCGGGAGCACTGAAGCTTTCTTT
>NA|TRBV28|TRBJ1-2|NA|14
CASSFGARDYGYTF
TGTGCCAGCAGTTTTGGGGCTCGAGACTATGGCTACACCTTC
>NA|TRBV19|TRBJ1-2|NA|14
CASSRGDFNYGYTF
TGTGCCAGTAGTCGGGGGGATTTCAACTATGGCTACACCTTC
>once|TRBV27|TRBJ2-1|NA|16
CASRLDFGSSYNEQFF
TGTGCCAGCAGGCTCGATTTCGGGAGCTCCTACAATGAGCAGTTCTTC
>NA|TRBV5-4|TRBJ2-1|NA|15
CASSLRTSPYNEQFF
TGTGCCAGCAGCTTGCGGACTTCGCCCTACAATGAGCAGTTCTTC
>NA|TRBV5-4|TRBJ2-5|NA|13
CASSPRRGETQYF
TGTGCCAGCAGCCCTCGTAGGGGGGAGACCCAGTACTTC
>NA|TRBV11-2|TRBJ2-7|TRBD1|14
CASSLGDSQYEQYF
TGTGCCAGCAGCCTAGGGGACAGCCAGTACGAGCAGTACTTC
>NA|TRBV7-2|TRBJ1-2|NA|16
CASSLNIWGSNYGYTF
TGTGCCAGCAGCTTAAATATTTGGGGCTCTAACTATGGCTACACCTTC
>NA|TRBV18|TRBJ2-7|TRBD1|15
CASSPGTGISYEQYF
TGTGCCAGCTCACCGGGGACAGGGATCTCCTACGAGCAGTACTTC
>NA|TRBV5-1|TRBJ2-7|NA|13
CASSFSRDNEQYF
TGCGCCAGCAGCTTCTCGAGGGACAACGAGCAGTACTTC
>NA|TRBV4-1|TRBJ2-2|TRBD2|20
CASSQRDPGTSGRYTGELFF
TGCGCCAGCAGCCAACGGGACCCCGGGACTAGCGGGAGGTATACCGGGGAGCTGTTTTTT
>NA|TRBV30|TRBJ2-5|TRBD2|16
CAWSVGLAGGQETQYF
TGTGCCTGGAGTGTGGGGCTAGCGGGGGGCCAAGAGACCCAGTACTTC
>NA|TRBV9|TRBJ1-1|NA|14
CASSVGGRNTEAFF
TGTGCCAGCAGCGTGGGAGGGAGGAACACTGAAGCTTTCTTT
>few|TRBV10-1|TRBJ1-2|NA|13
CASSPGGTKGYTF
TGCGCCAGCTCCCCCGGGGGTACGAAGGGCTACACCTTC
>NA|TRBV10-3|TRBJ2-1|TRBD2|15
CAISQGLATPNEQFF
TGTGCCATCAGTCAGGGACTAGCGACACCCAATGAGCAGTTCTTC